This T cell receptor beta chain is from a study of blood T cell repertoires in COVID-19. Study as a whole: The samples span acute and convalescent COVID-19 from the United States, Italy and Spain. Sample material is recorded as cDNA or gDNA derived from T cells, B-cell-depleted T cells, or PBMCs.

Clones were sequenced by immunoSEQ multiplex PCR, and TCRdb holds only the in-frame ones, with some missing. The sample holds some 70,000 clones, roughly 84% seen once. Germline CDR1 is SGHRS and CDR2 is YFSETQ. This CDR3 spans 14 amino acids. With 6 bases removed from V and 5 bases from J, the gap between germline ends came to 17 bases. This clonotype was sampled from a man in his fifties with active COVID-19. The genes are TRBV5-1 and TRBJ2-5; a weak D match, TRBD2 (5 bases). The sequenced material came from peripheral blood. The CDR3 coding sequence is TGCGCCAGCACTGACCGCGGGCGGCGGGAGACCCAGTACTTC. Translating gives CASTDRGRRETQYF.